This TCR beta chain is drawn from a study of beta chain features in type 1 diabetes. CDR3 size: 14 residues. CDR1 and CDR2 from the germline V gene are SGHDT and YYEEEE. Between the trimmed V and J ends, which lost 4 bases and 2 bases, there was a span of 10 bases. This clone was observed a few times. Its antigen remains unidentified. General observations from the study: Across patients, naive, central memory and Treg TCRB repertoires exhibited apparently greater similarity than was observed across healthy donors.

Reverse transcribing all isolated RNA meant expressed TCRB transcripts were sequenced. Profiling relied on immunoSEQ multiplex PCR, and the TCRdb table lists in-frame clones only, not all of them. This table holds 200,000 to 250,000 clones, about 30% found once. The clonotype originates from a man aged 25 to 40 in good health. The chain employs TRBV5-6 and TRBJ1-5; D ambiguous. The sample consisted of central memory CD4+ T cells from blood. The CDR3 is CASSGGGRNQPQHF. CDR3 bases: TGTGCCAGCAGCGGCGGCGGGCGCAATCAGCCCCAGCATTTT.